This TCR beta chain was recorded in a study of T cells in tuberculosis. About the research overall: IGRA-negative adolescents, IGRA-positive adolescents with latent tuberculosis and adults with active tuberculosis formed this South African cohort.

Here immunoSEQ multiplex PCR was the method, and the copy in TCRdb shows in-frame clones only, minus some. Among roughly 35,000 clones, roughly 92% were seen once, and the ten largest hold 5.5% to 8%. Study results and caveats: GMM-specific TCRs were nearer to active tuberculosis alpha repertoires, suggesting expansion. Active tuberculosis patients had shorter CDR3-alpha; the beta difference was nonsignificant.

Concerning this clone itself: Its antigen remains unidentified.

CDR3 length: 16 residues. Trimming cost V 1 base and J 2 bases, with 13 bases left between them. Germline lookup yields CDR1 SGHAT and CDR2 FQNNGV. This rearrangement joins TRBV11-2 to TRBJ2-3, with a weak D call TRBD1 (6 bases). The sequencing sample was made of PBMCs. The TCR sequence derives from a donor aged 5-35 years with latent tuberculosis or without tuberculosis infection. The CDR3 DNA sequence: TGTGCCAGCAGCTTAGGCCCAGGGGACCTCACAGATACGCAGTATTTT. Translation: CASSLGPGDLTDTQYF.